This T cell receptor beta chain is from a study of blood T cell repertoires in COVID-19. The CDR3 loop spans 14 amino acids. Germline CDR1 is GTSNPN and CDR2 is SVGIG (reference sequence). Between the trimmed V and J ends, which lost 0 bases and 5 bases, there was a span of 13 bases. The data were produced by immunoSEQ multiplex PCR, yet TCRdb's version contains in-frame clones alone and is incomplete. The data show about 260,000 clones, roughly nine tenths seen once. This sequence originates from a man between 60 and 70 years old who had recovered from COVID-19. Source material: peripheral blood. The V gene is TRBV30, the J gene TRBJ1-1; TRBD1 is a possible D gene (5 bases). CDR3: CAWSVFQGRTEAFF. The CDR3 coding sequence is TGTGCCTGGAGTGTATTTCAGGGTAGGACTGAAGCTTTCTTT.